A single sample is the source of the 15 T cell receptor beta chains below, sequenced in a study of blood T cell repertoires in COVID-19. Data came from immunoSEQ multiplex PCR; TCRdb stores just in-frame clones and leaves some out. This table holds approximately 240,000 clones, approximately 83% found once. Sequencing was performed on PBMCs or T cells enriched from blood (not recorded which). These receptors originate from a woman between 40 and 55 years old with acute COVID-19.

The V call is TRBV15, the J call TRBJ1-1; a weak D match, TRBD1 (5 bases). CDR3 length equals 12 residues. Germline V lookup: CDR1 LNHNV, CDR2 YYDKDF (reference sequence). The V gene lost 9 bases and the J gene lost 2 bases, with 10 bases spanning the gap. The CDR3 is CATRQFNTEAFF. The CDR3 DNA reads as TGTGCCACTAGACAGTTTAACACTGAAGCTTTCTTT. Based on the CDR3 plus reference TRBV15 and TRBJ1-1, the full variable domain is DAMVIQNPRYQVTQFGKPVTLSCSQTLNHNVMYWYQQKSSQAPKLLFHYYDKDFNNEADTPDNFQSRRPNTSFCFLDIRSPGLGDTAMYLCATRQFNTEAFFGQGTRLTVV.

This sequence joins TRBV28 and TRBJ2-3, with 13 bases aligning to TRBD2. With 6 bases clipped from V and 4 bases from J, the junction kept 7 bases outside the gene matches. Germline V gene sequence: CDR1 MDHEN, CDR2 SYDVKM. The CDR3 has 16 residues. The CDR3 is CASSSGTSGNPDTQYF. The CDR3 nucleotides are TGTGCCAGCAGCTCAGGGACTAGCGGGAATCCAGATACGCAGTATTTT. The full variable domain, rest sourced from reference TRBV28 and TRBJ2-3, is DVKVTQSSRYLVKRTGEKVFLECVQDMDHENMFWYRQDPGLGLRLIYFSYDVKMKEKGDIPEGYSVSREKKERFSLILESASTNQTSMYLCASSSGTSGNPDTQYFGPGTRLTVL.

The CDR3 bases are TGTGCCAGTAGTATAGGCCCGGGGGGGGACGAAGCTTTCTTT. It translates to CASSIGPGGDEAFF. The rearrangement joins TRBV19 to TRBJ1-1, with TRBD1 as a possible D gene (5 bases). CDR1 is LNHDA, CDR2 SQIVND, per germline (reference sequence). This CDR3 is built from 14 residues. V gave up 1 base and J gave up 8 bases, with 14 bases separating them.

The chain employs TRBV20-1 and TRBJ2-3, with D unclear. Germline V lookup: CDR1 DFQATT, CDR2 SNEGSKA (reference sequence). The CDR3 totals 10 residues. With 4 bases removed from V and 7 bases from J, the gap between germline ends came to 6 bases. CDR3 amino acids: CSATPHTQYF. CDR3 coding DNA: TGCAGTGCTACCCCTCATACGCAGTATTTT.

The J gene is TRBJ1-1, the V gene TRBV4-2; D is unresolved. Trimming removed 1 base from V and 6 bases from J, with 12 bases in between. The germline gives CDR1 LGHNA, CDR2 YNFKEQ. This CDR3 comprises 14 residues. The CDR3 nucleotides are TGTGCCAGCAGCCAAGCTAGTGGTAACCCTGAAGCTTTCTTT. This translates into CASSQASGNPEAFF.

Only one count was recorded for this clone. The chain carries TRBV5-1 and TRBJ1-4; TRBD1 matches 8 bases. The J segment lost 0 bases and the V segment lost 4 bases, leaving 5 bases of the junction unmatched. The CDR3 loop spans 16 amino acids. Germline-derived CDR1 and CDR2 are SGHRS and YFSETQ. CDR3 nucleotides: TGCGCCAGCAGCCAGGGGGCGGCAGCAACTAATGAAAAACTGTTTTTT. As protein: CASSQGAAATNEKLFF.

This clone came up a few times. V is TRBV19 and J is TRBJ2-1; TRBD2 matches at 7 bases. CDR3 size: 15 residues. The junction had 10 bases not matched to a gene; V was cut back by 3 bases and J by 8 bases. The germline gives CDR1 LNHDA, CDR2 SQIVND (reference sequence). The CDR3, as DNA: TGTGCCAGTAGTATCGAGGGAGGGCCTGTGGATGAGCAGTTCTTC. Translating it yields CASSIEGGPVDEQFF.

As to this clone: Other DNA sequences in the sample encode the same CDR3. The chain couples TRBV30 to TRBJ2-1; perhaps TRBD2 as D (6 bases). Germline CDR1 is GTSNPN and CDR2 is SVGIG (reference sequence). Trimming shortened V by 0 bases and J by 5 bases, and 8 bases separated the two germline ends. The CDR3 runs 13 residues. In DNA form, the CDR3 reads TGTGCCTGGAGTGTAGGAGGGAACAATGAGCAGTTCTTC. It translates to CAWSVGGNNEQFF.

The chain is built from TRBV6-5 and TRBJ1-3, with D possibly TRBD1 on 5 matching bases. Trimming stripped 2 bases from V and 3 bases from J, with 8 bases between. CDR3 length equals 14 residues. Per the germline V gene, CDR1 is MNHEY and CDR2 is SVGAGI. CDR3 protein: CASSYRGGGNTIYF. CDR3 in DNA: TGTGCCAGCAGTTACAGGGGAGGTGGAAACACCATATATTTT.

Note on this clone: Other DNA variants within this sample encode the same CDR3. The chain uses TRBV11-2 and TRBJ2-1; 7 bases agree with TRBD2. This CDR3 has 14 amino acids. CDR1 is SGHAT, CDR2 FQNNGV, per germline. V gave up 5 bases and J gave up 5 bases; unmatched junction bases: 6. As DNA, the CDR3 is TGTGCCAGCAGCCGGGACTACCAGAACAATGAGCAGTTCTTC. This gives the protein CASSRDYQNNEQFF. Based on the CDR3 plus reference TRBV11-2 and TRBJ2-1, the full variable domain is EAGVAQSPRYKIIEKRQSVAFWCNPISGHATLYWYQQILGQGPKLLIQFQNNGVVDDSQLPKDRFSAERLKGVDSTLKIQPAKLEDSAVYLCASSRDYQNNEQFFGPGTRLTVL.

The V and J genes are TRBV7-9 and TRBJ2-1, with 7 bases fitting TRBD2. The V gene end was trimmed by 1 base and the J gene end by 5 bases; junction bases not matched to a gene: 5. The CDR3 is 15 amino acids. Germline CDR1 reads SEHNR; CDR2 reads FQNEAQ (reference sequence). The CDR3: CASSLVLARNNEQFF. CDR3 nucleotides: TGTGCCAGCAGCTTAGTACTAGCGAGGAACAATGAGCAGTTCTTC.

The chain carries TRBV6-1 and TRBJ2-5; TRBD2 aligns across 7 bases. The trim removed 2 bases at V and 13 bases at J, leaving 7 bases unmatched. Looked up from germline, CDR1 is MNHNS and CDR2 is SASEGT. The CDR3 contains 12 residues. This CDR3 reads CASSESRDYPYF. Here the CDR3 DNA reads TGTGCCAGCAGTGAATCGCGGGACTACCCGTACTTC.

The chain combines TRBV15 with TRBJ1-5; D is ambiguous. V was cut by 0 bases and J by 3 bases, with 18 bases left in between. Germline values: CDR1 LNHNV, CDR2 YYDKDF (reference sequence). This CDR3 spans 18 amino acids. In DNA, the CDR3 is TGTGCCACCAGCAGAGAATATGGGCTTCAAAGAGTCAATCAGCCCCAGCATTTT. This translates into CATSREYGLQRVNQPQHF. Variable domain in full (rest from reference TRBV15 and TRBJ1-5): DAMVIQNPRYQVTQFGKPVTLSCSQTLNHNVMYWYQQKSSQAPKLLFHYYDKDFNNEADTPDNFQSRRPNTSFCFLDIRSPGLGDTAMYLCATSREYGLQRVNQPQHFGDGTRLSIL.

J is TRBJ2-1 and V is TRBV6-4, with a weak D call TRBD2 (6 bases). The germline V and J ends were trimmed by 7 bases and 0 bases, with 13 bases remaining between them. CDR1 and CDR2 (germline): MRHNA, SNTAGT. The CDR3 covers 15 residues. The CDR3 coding sequence is TGTGCCAGCAAGCCTGGGGGGTGCTCCTACAATGAGCAGTTCTTC. This codes for CASKPGGCSYNEQFF.

The chain is built from TRBV5-1 and TRBJ1-6; 9 nucleotides line up with TRBD1. The CDR3 totals 15 residues. The V gene's germline CDR1 is SGHRS and CDR2 YFSETQ. V lost 4 bases and J lost 6; bases outside the gene matches: 5. The CDR3 sequence is CASSRTGDLNSPLHF. The CDR3 region has the DNA TGCGCCAGCAGCAGGACAGGGGATCTTAATTCACCCCTCCACTTT.